The clone carrying this T cell receptor (beta chain) occurred once. Profiling relied on immunoSEQ multiplex PCR, and the TCRdb table lists in-frame clones only, not all of them. The sample lists under 45,000 clones, roughly 80% occurring once. The data originate from a study of blood T cell repertoires in COVID-19. This sequence originates from a man older than 75 with acute or convalescent COVID-19. The sequencing sample was made of peripheral blood.

The CDR3 region is CASCSDASGLYEQYF. CDR3 bases: TGCGCCAGCTGCTCCGATGCGTCAGGGCTCTACGAGCAGTACTTC. This chain joins TRBV5-1 and TRBJ2-7; perhaps TRBD1 as D (5 bases). Germline CDR1 and CDR2: SGHRS and YFSETQ. V was pared by 7 bases and J by 3 bases, with 20 bases between. The CDR3 is 15 residues long.